This T cell receptor beta chain stems from a study of cytomegalovirus exposure and HLA in healthy donors. Germline assignment: CDR1 ENHRY and CDR2 SYGVKD. The length of the CDR3 is 14 residues. V lost 4 bases, J lost 4 bases, and 6 bases stayed unmatched. This clone has a single count. Its specificity is unknown. Amplification used 60 Vbeta primers and 13 Jbeta primers. Repertoires were generated with immunoSEQ multiplex PCR, while TCRdb's copy carries only in-frame clones and drops some. Here the sample spans 95,000 to 150,000 clones, roughly 80% being singletons. The study's findings and limits: 164 TCR beta chains were listed as cytomegalovirus-associated. Later genetic work tied a missense DCLRE1C variant to beta-chain V and J trimming.

This TCR was sampled from a man aged 30 to 39 in good health and CMV-seronegative. Material: PBMCs. V usage is TRBV10-3 and J usage is TRBJ2-7; 8 bases fit TRBD1. Here the CDR3 reads CAISGGTGAYEQYF. CDR3 bases: TGTGCCATCAGTGGGGGGACAGGAGCTTACGAGCAGTACTTC.